This entry lists 13 T cell receptor beta chains sequenced from one sample in a study of blood T cell repertoires in COVID-19. TCRdb keeps only in-frame clones here, not all; method: immunoSEQ multiplex PCR. The table lists about 110,000 clones, roughly 82% of them singletons. The source material was peripheral blood. The receptor set was obtained from a woman aged 55 to 70 with acute or convalescent COVID-19.

V gene TRBV6-6 combines with J gene TRBJ2-5; D perhaps matches TRBD2 (6 bases). Trimming took off 6 bases at V and 4 bases at J, with 18 bases between the two ends. Germline CDR1 MNHNY, CDR2 SVGAGI (reference sequence). The CDR3 totals 15 residues. CDR3 DNA: TGTGCCAGCAGACCCACACGGGGGAATCGAGAGACCCAGTACTTC. Translated, it gives CASRPTRGNRETQYF.

The rearrangement links TRBV4-3 to TRBJ1-6, with 7 bases that match TRBD1. V shed 3 bases, J shed 6 bases, and the junction held 8 bases outside the gene matches. The CDR3 sequence is 16 residues long. The germline V gene encodes CDR1 LGHNA and CDR2 YSLEER. CDR3 residues: CASSHVRQGGNSPLHF. The DNA for the CDR3 is TGCGCCAGCAGCCACGTTCGACAGGGAGGTAATTCACCCCTCCACTTT.

The chain has TRBV7-2 and TRBJ1-2; no reliable D call. The CDR3 is 13 amino acids. CDR1 is SGHTA, CDR2 FQGNSA, per germline. The ends were cut back, 3 bases at V and 3 bases at J, with 8 bases in the middle. Written as DNA, the CDR3 is TGTGCCAGCAGCTTTATACCGGACTATGGCTACACCTTC. Protein: CASSFIPDYGYTF.

The chain couples TRBV24-1 to TRBJ2-7; 8 nucleotides agree with TRBD1. Germline-derived CDR1 and CDR2 are KGHDR and SFDVKD. V shed 3 bases and J 4 bases; nucleotides not matched to a gene: 4. The CDR3 extends over 14 amino acids. In nucleotides, the CDR3 is TGTGCCACCAGTGATCAACGGGACAGGTACGAGCAGTACTTC. This gives the protein CATSDQRDRYEQYF.

On this clone itself: Other DNA sequences in the same sample also yield this CDR3. V and J are TRBV18 and TRBJ2-5; 10 bases agree with TRBD2. The CDR3 length is 15 residues. Per the germline V gene, CDR1 is KGHSH and CDR2 is LQKENI. Unmatched junction bases numbered 0, after V lost 1 base and J lost 1 base. CDR3 sequence: CASSPLAGGQETQYF. In nucleotides, the CDR3 is TGTGCCAGCTCACCACTAGCGGGGGGCCAAGAGACCCAGTACTTC.

The gene calls are TRBV25-1 and TRBJ1-1; D possibly corresponds to TRBD1 (5 bases). Looked up from germline, CDR1 is MGHDK and CDR2 is SYGVNS. Trimming stripped 3 bases from V and 11 bases from J, with 13 bases between. The CDR3 length is 12 residues. CDR3: CASSDRQRVAFF. The CDR3 nucleotides are TGTGCCAGCAGTGACCGACAGCGTGTGGCTTTCTTT.

The gene calls are TRBV19 and TRBJ1-4; 9 nucleotides line up with TRBD1. This CDR3 spans 17 amino acids. The V gene end was trimmed by 7 bases and the J gene end by 2 bases; junction bases not matched to a gene: 11. Germline lookup yields CDR1 LNHDA and CDR2 SQIVND (reference sequence). CDR3 region: CASTSYRGLGTNEKLFF. Here the CDR3 DNA reads TGTGCCAGTACTTCATACAGGGGGCTCGGGACTAATGAAAAACTGTTTTTT.

The chain's CDR3 is CASSRQRGGIETQYF. The CDR3 DNA reads TGTGCCAGCAGCCGTCAGCGGGGGGGCATAGAGACCCAGTACTTC. J is TRBJ2-5 and V is TRBV11-2; TRBD2 matches at 10 bases. This CDR3 is built from 15 residues. Looked up from germline, CDR1 is SGHAT and CDR2 is FQNNGV. V lost 5 bases and J lost 4; bases outside the gene matches: 7.

The J gene is TRBJ1-6, the V gene TRBV5-6; D is unclear. Germline CDR1 reads SGHDT; CDR2 reads YYEEEE. Between the trimmed V and J ends, which lost 1 base and 6 bases, there was a span of 11 bases. This CDR3 has 15 residues. The CDR3 reads CASSLRQAGNSPLHF. The DNA of the CDR3 is TGTGCCAGCAGCTTGAGGCAGGCCGGTAATTCACCCCTCCACTTT.

The chain has TRBV7-9 and TRBJ1-5, with D unresolved. The V end was cut by 5 bases, the J end by 0 bases, with 14 bases between. CDR1 is SEHNR and CDR2 is FQNEAQ in the germline V gene (reference sequence). This CDR3 is built from 16 residues. DNA of the CDR3: TGTGCCAGCAGCCCCGGGAGAGTATATAGCAATCAGCCCCAGCATTTT. Protein product: CASSPGRVYSNQPQHF.

The chain carries TRBV18 and TRBJ1-2; D gene unclear. Trimming removed 5 bases from V and 3 bases from J, with 13 bases in between. The CDR3 has 14 amino acids. Germline CDR1 reads KGHSH; CDR2 reads LQKENI. CDR3 region: CASSTTADDYGYTF. The DNA for the CDR3 is TGTGCCAGCTCAACGACTGCAGACGACTATGGCTACACCTTC.

The chain links TRBV14 to TRBJ2-5, with 8 bases identical to TRBD2. CDR1 and CDR2 from the germline V gene are SGHDN and FVKESK. The CDR3 has 16 amino acids. The V and J ends lost 4 bases and 3 bases, in that order; junction bases with no gene match: 10. The CDR3 coding sequence is TGTGCCAGCAGCCCATGGGCAGCGGGGGTGGAAGAGACCCAGTACTTC. Protein product: CASSPWAAGVEETQYF.

The rearrangement links TRBV10-3 to TRBJ2-7; 7 bases map to TRBD2. This CDR3 has 12 residues. Germline CDR1 reads ENHRY; CDR2 reads SYGVKD. J gave up 3 bases and V 8 bases, and 4 bases lay outside the gene matches. Here the CDR3 DNA reads TGTGCCATCGGGAGGGACTTCTACGAGCAGTACTTC. Its protein is CAIGRDFYEQYF.